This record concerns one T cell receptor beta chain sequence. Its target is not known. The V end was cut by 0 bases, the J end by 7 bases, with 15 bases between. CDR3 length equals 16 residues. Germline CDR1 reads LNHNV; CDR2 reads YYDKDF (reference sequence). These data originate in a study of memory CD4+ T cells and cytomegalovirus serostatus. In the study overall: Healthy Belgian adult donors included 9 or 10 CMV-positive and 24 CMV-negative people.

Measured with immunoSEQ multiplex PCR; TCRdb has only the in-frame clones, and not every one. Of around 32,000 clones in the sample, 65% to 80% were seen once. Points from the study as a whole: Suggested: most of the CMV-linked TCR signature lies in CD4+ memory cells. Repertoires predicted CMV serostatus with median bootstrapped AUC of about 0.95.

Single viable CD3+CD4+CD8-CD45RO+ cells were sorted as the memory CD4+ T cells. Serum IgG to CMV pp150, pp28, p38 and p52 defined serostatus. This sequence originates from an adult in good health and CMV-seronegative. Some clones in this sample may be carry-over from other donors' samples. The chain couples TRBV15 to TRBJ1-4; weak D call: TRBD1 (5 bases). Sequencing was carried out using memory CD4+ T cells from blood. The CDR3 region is CATSRDGAGMSEKLFF. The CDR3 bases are TGTGCCACCAGCAGAGATGGGGCAGGGATGAGTGAAAAACTGTTTTTT.